The clone carrying this T cell receptor (beta chain) was recorded a few times. The data derive from a study of shared T cell receptors in the human thymus. The method was immunoSEQ multiplex PCR; TCRdb's version includes in-frame clones alone and lacks a portion of them. The table records 600,000 to 900,000 clones, 80% to 90% of them present only once. CDR3 length equals 15 residues. V was shortened by 0 bases and J by 0 bases, with 10 bases between the two germline ends. Germline-derived CDR1 and CDR2 are SGHRS and YFSETQ. This sample also appeared in a second study, on human thymus T cells.

The rearrangement links TRBV5-1 to TRBJ2-7, with D tentatively TRBD2 (6 bases). The sequence was collected from a girl less than two years old with a congenital heart defect. The source material was thymocytes. The CDR3 region is CASSLVLGSSYEQYF. CDR3 in DNA: TGCGCCAGCAGCTTGGTTCTCGGGAGCTCCTACGAGCAGTACTTC. The whole variable domain, remainder taken from reference TRBV5-1 and TRBJ2-7, is KAGVTQTPRYLIKTRGQQVTLSCSPISGHRSVSWYQQTPGQGLQFLFEYFSETQRNKGNFPGRFSGRQFSNSRSEMNVSTLELGDSALYLCASSLVLGSSYEQYFGPGTRLTVT.